This TCR beta chain is from a study of response to subunit inactivated influenza vaccine. TCRdb reprocessed the RT-PCR reads via MiXCR and lists one record per CDR3 protein. The sample consists of roughly 500,000 distinct CDR3 sequences, 16% of them appearing once. V shed 4 bases and J shed 7 bases, with 13 bases lying between them. Germline CDR1 is SGHDN and CDR2 is FVKESK. The CDR3 spans 13 residues. A word on this clonotype: Its cognate antigen is unknown.

Broader study findings: After each seasonal influenza vaccination, few new T cells are recruited, the authors suggested.

This material consisted of CD4+ T cells sorted from PBMCs, taken 23 to 25 months after vaccination. This receptor was taken from a man between 50 and 75 years old who received an inactivated influenza vaccine. J is TRBJ1-2 and V is TRBV14, with D maybe TRBD1 (6 bases). CDR3 in amino acids: CASSREQGFGYTF. CDR3 nucleotide sequence: TGTGCCAGCAGCCGAGAACAGGGTTTTGGCTACACCTTC.